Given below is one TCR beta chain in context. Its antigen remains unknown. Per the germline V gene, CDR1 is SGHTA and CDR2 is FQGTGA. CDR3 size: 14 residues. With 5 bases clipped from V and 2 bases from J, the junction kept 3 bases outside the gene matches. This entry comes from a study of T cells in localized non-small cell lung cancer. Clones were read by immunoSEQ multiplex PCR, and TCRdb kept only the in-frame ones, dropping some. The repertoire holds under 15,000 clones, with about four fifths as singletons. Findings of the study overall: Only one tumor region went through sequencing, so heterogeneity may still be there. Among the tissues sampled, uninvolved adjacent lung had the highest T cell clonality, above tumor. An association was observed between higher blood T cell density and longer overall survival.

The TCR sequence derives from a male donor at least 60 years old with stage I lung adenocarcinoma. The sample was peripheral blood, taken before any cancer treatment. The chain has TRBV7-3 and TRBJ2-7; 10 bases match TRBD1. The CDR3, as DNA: TGTGCCAGCAGCCGGGACAGGGGCGCCTACGAGCAGTACTTC. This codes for CASSRDRGAYEQYF.